This TCR beta chain is from a study of blood T cell repertoires in COVID-19. The table came from immunoSEQ multiplex PCR; TCRdb's copy has only in-frame clones and leaves some out. Of tens of thousands of clones in the sample, roughly four fifths are singletons; the top ten hold approximately 29%. V dropped 5 bases and J dropped 4 bases, with 15 bases sitting between them. Germline V gene sequence: CDR1 MNHEY, CDR2 SVGAGI. There are 15 residues in the CDR3. The V gene is TRBV6-5, the J gene TRBJ1-5; tentatively, D is TRBD1 (6 bases). The receptor comes from a woman older than 75 with active or convalescent COVID-19. The sample consisted of peripheral blood. The CDR3 is CASSQGRWGNQPQHF. In nucleotides, the CDR3 is TGTGCCAGCAGTCAGGGGAGATGGGGTAATCAGCCCCAGCATTTT.